The rows below give T cell receptor beta chains drawn from one sample of a study of neurological immune-mediated disorders. TCRdb re-derived calls from the 5' RACE reads in MiXCR, one entry per CDR3 protein. The table lists about 45,000 distinct CDR3 sequences, approximately 12% of them singletons. The specimen sequenced was PBMCs. The source is a man in his thirties or forties in good health. Both conserved end residues are part of each CDR3. The D gene is left open where the match is weak.

>TRBD1|TRBJ1-5|TRBV5-1
CASSLGTGGNQPQHF
>TRBD2|TRBJ2-7|TRBV7-2
CASSSYKQRELVEQYF
>TRBD1|TRBJ1-2|TRBV20-1
CSALGQGKKGYTF
>-|TRBJ2-5|TRBV2
CASSDPGTETQYF
>TRBD2|TRBJ2-7|TRBV15
CATSTSSGGAYEQYF
>-|TRBJ2-3|TRBV12-3/TRBV12-4
CASSSRRVGRTDTQYF
>-|TRBJ2-7|TRBV15
CATSRDPGGADEQYF
>-|TRBJ2-3|TRBV27
CASRRDLTDTQYF
>-|TRBJ1-2|TRBV29-1
CTDSLHYGYTF
>-|TRBJ2-7|TRBV28
CASSPGSRGSYEQYF
>-|TRBJ1-1|TRBV14
CASSQEWRGTEAFF
>-|TRBJ1-1|TRBV10-3
CAISVQGMGNTEAFF
>TRBD2|TRBJ2-3|TRBV20-1
CSARIAGGRHTDTQYF
>-|TRBJ1-6|TRBV7-2
CASSGGPGGNSPLHF
>-|TRBJ2-5|TRBV5-6
CASSSDRLETQYF
>TRBD2|TRBJ2-2|TRBV20-1
CSARGPGLANTGELFF
>-|TRBJ2-3|TRBV5-1
CASSFGVDTQYF
>TRBD2|TRBJ2-5|TRBV20-1
CSAASGIGETQYF
>-|TRBJ2-5|TRBV27
CASSPQTGPKETQYF
>-|TRBJ2-1|TRBV5-5
CASSLGPSPSNEQFF
>TRBD2|TRBJ2-5|TRBV5-1
CASSLEGLAVYQETQYF
>-|TRBJ2-2|TRBV28
CASRLDIREGGTGELFF
>TRBD1|TRBJ2-6|TRBV7-2
CASSPGQGHSGANVLTF
>TRBD1|TRBJ1-4|TRBV5-1
CASSSRQGGEKLFF
>TRBD1|TRBJ1-2|TRBV28
CASRPRTGNYGYTF
>TRBD1|TRBJ2-7|TRBV5-6
CASSLWGTEEQYF
>TRBD1|TRBJ2-7|TRBV4-1
CASSRGQGNYEQYF
>-|TRBJ2-3|TRBV7-9
CASSLDGTDTDTQYF
>-|TRBJ2-7|TRBV20-1
CSARDQGGTAYEQYF
>-|TRBJ1-6|TRBV12-3/TRBV12-4
CASSSGGGSPLHF
>-|TRBJ2-6|TRBV11-2
CASSYYSGANVLTF
>-|TRBJ2-3|TRBV7-2
CASSLGGFWDTQYF
>TRBD2|TRBJ2-7|TRBV2
CASRQVASGSYEQYF
>-|TRBJ2-5|TRBV5-1
CASGVGSTYQETQYF
>-|TRBJ2-3|TRBV30
CAWSVLGSTDTQYF
>-|TRBJ2-1|TRBV7-2
CASSSTSANYNEQFF
>-|TRBJ2-5|TRBV7-9
CASSFDGLGTQYF
>-|TRBJ1-5|TRBV12-3/TRBV12-4
CASSTGTSNQPQHF
>TRBD1|TRBJ2-7|TRBV28
CASSLPGTGPSSYEQYF
>TRBD1|TRBJ1-2|TRBV19
CASSVTTGQGGGGYTF
>-|TRBJ1-1|TRBV18
CASSQGAGRTEAFF
>-|TRBJ1-1|TRBV5-1
CASSLIGGAPTTEAFF
>-|TRBJ1-5|TRBV5-1
CASSLGGVGNQPQHF